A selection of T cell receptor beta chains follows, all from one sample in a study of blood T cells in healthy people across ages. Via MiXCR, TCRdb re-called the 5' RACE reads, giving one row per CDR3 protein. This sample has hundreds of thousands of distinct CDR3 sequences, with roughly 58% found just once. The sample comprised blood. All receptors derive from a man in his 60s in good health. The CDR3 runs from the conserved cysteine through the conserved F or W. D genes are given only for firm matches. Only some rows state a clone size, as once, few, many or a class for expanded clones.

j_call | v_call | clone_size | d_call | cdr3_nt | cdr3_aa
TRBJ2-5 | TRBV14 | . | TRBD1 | TGTGCCAGCAGCCCCGGCAGGGGGCGAGAGACCCAGTACTTC | CASSPGRGRETQYF
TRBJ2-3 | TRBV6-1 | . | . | TGTGCCAGCAGTGAAGATTCCGGAGGGGCCCCCACAGATACGCAGTATTTT | CASSEDSGGAPTDTQYF
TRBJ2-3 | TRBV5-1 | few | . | TGCGCCAGCAGCTTGGAAGGGACATTGGGCACAGATACGCAGTATTTT | CASSLEGTLGTDTQYF
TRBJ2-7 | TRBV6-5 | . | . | TGTGCCAGCAGTTACTCGACGGGCGGGGTGACCTACGAGCAGTACTTC | CASSYSTGGVTYEQYF
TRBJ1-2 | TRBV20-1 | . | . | TGCAGTGCTAGAGATTTAAGTTATGGCTACACCTTC | CSARDLSYGYTF
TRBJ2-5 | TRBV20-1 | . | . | TGCAGTGCTGGAGACTTGGGGGAGCAGTACTTC | CSAGDLGEQYF
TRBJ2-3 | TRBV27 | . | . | TGTGCCAGCAGTTTTGCAATACCAACAGATACGCAGTATTTT | CASSFAIPTDTQYF
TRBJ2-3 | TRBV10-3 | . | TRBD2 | TGTGCCACCGATACGACTAGCGGGGTAACGGACACAGATACGCAGTATTTT | CATDTTSGVTDTDTQYF
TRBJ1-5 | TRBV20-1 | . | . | TGCAGTGCTAGAGATGGGCAGGGGACCTCTAGCAATCAGCCCCAGCATTTT | CSARDGQGTSSNQPQHF
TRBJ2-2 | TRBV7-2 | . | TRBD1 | TGTGCCAGCAGCGGAGGGACAGGGTTTGTCACCGGGGAGCTGTTTTTT | CASSGGTGFVTGELFF
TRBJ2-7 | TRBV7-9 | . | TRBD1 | TGTGCCAGCACCCTAGGGGGCGAATCCTACGAGCAGTACTTC | CASTLGGESYEQYF
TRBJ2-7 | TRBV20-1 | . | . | TGCAGTGCTAGAATCAGCCCTTCCTACGAGCAGTACTTC | CSARISPSYEQYF
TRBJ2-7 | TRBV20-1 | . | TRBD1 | TGCAGCGCCTCGGACAGGGCCTACGAGCAGTACTTC | CSASDRAYEQYF
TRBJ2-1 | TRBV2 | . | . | TGTGCCAGCAGACGGGGCGGCCAGGCTAATGAGCAGTTCTTC | CASRRGGQANEQFF
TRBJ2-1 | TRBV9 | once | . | TGTGCCAGCAGCGTAGTCGGGGCTCCCTACAATGAGCAGTTCTTC | CASSVVGAPYNEQFF
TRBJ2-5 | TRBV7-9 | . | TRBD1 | TGTGCCAGCAGCTCCAGGGGGCCTTGGAAAGAGACCCAGTACTTC | CASSSRGPWKETQYF
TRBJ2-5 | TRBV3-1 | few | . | TGTGCCAGCAGCCTTCCCCCTCGAGAGACCCAGTACTTC | CASSLPPRETQYF
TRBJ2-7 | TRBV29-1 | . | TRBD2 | TGCAGCGTTGACGCTGGGTCTAGCGGCATCTACGAGCAGTACTTC | CSVDAGSSGIYEQYF
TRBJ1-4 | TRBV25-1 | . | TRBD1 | TGTGCCAGCAGGGGGGACAGGGGTAATGAAAAACTGTTTTTT | CASRGDRGNEKLFF
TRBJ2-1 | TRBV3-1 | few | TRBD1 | TGTGCCAGCAGCCAAACGGGACAGGGGATCAATGAGCAGTTCTTC | CASSQTGQGINEQFF
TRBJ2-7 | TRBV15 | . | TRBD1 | TGTGCCACCAGCAGAGATCCGACAGGGGGAAGCACCTACGAGCAGTACTTC | CATSRDPTGGSTYEQYF